These 25 T cell receptor beta chains were sequenced from one sample in a study of CD8 T cells in Susac syndrome. RNA, at roughly 0.45 to 1 ug, was reverse transcribed with random hexamers. One entry per CDR3 protein results from TCRdb running MiXCR on the immunoSEQ multiplex PCR reads. The sample includes a few hundred thousand distinct CDR3 sequences, roughly 94% of them seen just once. Sequencing input: CD4+ T cells from PBMCs. Source of these receptors: a human donor with multiple sclerosis.

The chain recombines TRBV3-1 with TRBJ1-1, with D perhaps matching TRBD1 (6 bases). CDR3 size: 16 residues. Trimming removed 1 base at V and 4 bases at J, with 16 bases between. Germline V lookup: CDR1 LGHDT, CDR2 YNNKEL (reference sequence). The CDR3 region has the DNA TGTGCCAGCAGCCAAGGGGGGACCCAGGGGAGCACTGAAGCTTTCTTT. Encoded protein: CASSQGGTQGSTEAFF. Supplemented by reference TRBV3-1 and TRBJ1-1, the full variable domain reads DTAVSQTPKYLVTQMGNDKSIKCEQNLGHDTMYWYKQDSKKFLKIMFSYNNKELIINETVPNRFSPKSPDKAHLNLHINSLELGDSAVYFCASSQGGTQGSTEAFFGQGTRLTVV.

The genes are TRBV9 and TRBJ2-1; D ambiguous. With 4 bases removed from V and 8 bases from J, the gap between germline ends came to 22 bases. The germline V gene encodes CDR1 SGDLS and CDR2 YYNGEE. The CDR3 runs to 16 residues. CDR3 in amino acids: CASSSPKPSSVDEQFF. In nucleotides, the CDR3 is TGTGCCAGCAGCTCCCCAAAGCCAAGTTCGGTGGATGAGCAGTTCTTC.

The sample holds one count of this clonotype. The chain links TRBV7-2 to TRBJ2-1; tentative D call: TRBD2 (6 bases). Germline CDR1 is SGHTA and CDR2 is FQGNSA. The germline V and J ends were trimmed by 2 bases and 5 bases, with 13 bases remaining between them. The CDR3 has 15 amino acids. The CDR3 sequence is CASSLLASGDNEQFF. For the CDR3, the DNA is TGTGCCAGCAGCTTATTAGCGTCGGGAGACAATGAGCAGTTCTTC.

The rearrangement links TRBV27 to TRBJ2-1; TRBD2 agrees at 8 bases. V trimming: 3 bases; J trimming: 12 bases; junction bases outside the gene matches: 7. Germline CDR1 is MNHEY and CDR2 is SMNVEV (reference sequence). The CDR3 sequence is 13 residues long. The CDR3 here is CASSLVRGAWQFF. CDR3 DNA: TGTGCCAGCAGTTTGGTGCGGGGGGCCTGGCAGTTCTTC.

The genes are TRBV7-3 and TRBJ2-2; tentatively, D is TRBD1 (6 bases). CDR1 and CDR2 from the germline V gene are SGHTA and FQGTGA. V shed 2 bases and J shed 2 bases, with 18 bases lying between them. The CDR3 spans 18 residues. CDR3 region: CASSLYSPGQRNTGELFF. Written as DNA, the CDR3 is TGTGCCAGCAGCTTATATTCCCCGGGACAAAGAAACACCGGGGAGCTGTTTTTT.

The V call is TRBV30, the J call TRBJ1-4, with D perhaps matching TRBD1 (5 bases). This CDR3 spans 15 amino acids. Trimming pared 1 base from V and 1 base from J, leaving 10 bases between. Germline assignment: CDR1 GTSNPN and CDR2 SVGIG (reference sequence). CDR3 coding DNA: TGTGCCTGGAGTGCGACTAGGGGAACTAATGAAAAACTGTTTTTT. Residues: CAWSATRGTNEKLFF. Variable domain in full (rest from reference TRBV30 and TRBJ1-4): SQTIHQWPATLVQPVGSPLSLECTVEGTSNPNLYWYRQAAGRGLQLLFYSVGIGQISSEVPQNLSASRPQDRQFILSSKKLLLSDSGFYLCAWSATRGTNEKLFFGSGTQLSVL.

The chain joins TRBV29-1 to TRBJ2-1; 9 nucleotides match TRBD1. CDR3 length: 12 residues. Germline CDR1 reads SQVTM; CDR2 reads ANQGSEA. CDR3 nucleotides: TGCAGGGCGGGACAGGGTAACAATGAGCAGTTCTTC. Amino acid sequence: CRAGQGNNEQFF.

The chain links TRBV5-1 to TRBJ2-3; 8 nucleotides agree with TRBD2. Per germline, CDR1 SGHRS and CDR2 YFSETQ. This CDR3 is 16 amino acids long. Trimming removed 0 bases from V and 1 base from J; junction bases left unmatched: 4. In DNA form, the CDR3 reads TGCGCCAGCAGCTTGGCGAGCGGGGGAGGCACAGATACGCAGTATTTT. Translation: CASSLASGGGTDTQYF.

This clonotype was found once. The rearrangement joins TRBV12-3 or TRBV12-4 to TRBJ1-1; 7 bases fit TRBD1. The CDR3 sequence is 13 residues long. The V gene end was trimmed by 7 bases and the J gene end by 5 bases; junction bases not matched to a gene: 7. CDR3 coding DNA: TGTGCCAGCACCCAGGGGGTTGGGACTGAAGCTTTCTTT. As protein: CASTQGVGTEAFF.

The J gene is TRBJ2-3, the V gene TRBV9, with D possibly being TRBD1 (5 bases). V lost 0 bases, J lost 5 bases, and 10 bases lay in between. The CDR3 is made up of 14 amino acids. The germline V gene encodes CDR1 SGDLS and CDR2 YYNGEE. CDR3 coding DNA: TGTGCCAGCAGCGTAGATGTGGGGCGAGATACGCAGTATTTT. Translating it yields CASSVDVGRDTQYF.

The rearrangement links TRBV3-1 to TRBJ2-1; D is unresolved. CDR1 and CDR2 from the germline V gene are LGHDT and YNNKEL (reference sequence). Trimming removed 1 base at V and 7 bases at J, with 11 bases between. This CDR3 region has 14 residues. In DNA, the CDR3 is TGTGCCAGCAGCCAAGCCGCCGTCAATAATGAGCAGTTCTTC. Its protein product is CASSQAAVNNEQFF.

The rearrangement links TRBV5-1 to TRBJ1-4; D is unresolved. CDR1 and CDR2 (germline): SGHRS, YFSETQ. The CDR3 loop spans 12 amino acids. Trimming stripped 5 bases from V and 6 bases from J, with 8 bases between. CDR3: CASSRGDEKLFF. Written as DNA, the CDR3 is TGCGCCAGCAGTCGGGGAGATGAAAAACTGTTTTTT.

V and J are TRBV15 and TRBJ2-1; either TRBD1 or TRBD2 may supply D (6 bases each). There are 14 residues in the CDR3. V lost 0 bases, J lost 10 bases, and 13 bases lay in between. Germline CDR1 reads LNHNV; CDR2 reads YYDKDF (reference sequence). The CDR3 sequence is CATSRDRGPQEQFF. The CDR3 DNA reads as TGTGCCACCAGCAGAGATCGGGGGCCCCAGGAGCAGTTCTTC.

The chain has TRBV20-1 and TRBJ1-3, with D hard to call. Germline V gene lookup returns CDR1 DFQATT and CDR2 SNEGSKA (reference sequence). V lost 6 bases and J lost 7, with 16 bases in between. The CDR3 contains 13 residues. CDR3 in amino acids: CSAALAARNTIYF. The CDR3 coding sequence is TGCAGTGCCGCCCTAGCAGCCCGGAACACCATATATTTT.

The CDR3 here is CASSQSEQGACYEKLFF. The CDR3 DNA reads as TGCGCCAGCAGTCAATCGGAACAGGGGGCTTGCTATGAAAAACTGTTTTTT. The chain combines TRBV23-1 with TRBJ1-4, with 9 nucleotides matching TRBD1. TRBV23-1 is assigned to the ORF class and has an uncertain function. This CDR3 spans 17 amino acids. J lost 6 bases, V lost 0 bases, and 8 bases had no gene match.

This chain uses TRBV27 with TRBJ2-1; 8 bases are a match to TRBD2. Looked up from germline, CDR1 is MNHEY and CDR2 is SMNVEV (reference sequence). The CDR3 runs to 13 residues. After removal of 6 bases from V and 13 bases from J, the junction contained 11 bases not matched to a gene. DNA of the CDR3: TGTGCCAGCAGGGCTCGACTAGCGAACTTTCAGTTCTTC. This codes for CASRARLANFQFF.

This chain uses TRBV28 with TRBJ1-1; weak D call: TRBD1 (5 bases). Germline V gene data show CDR1 as MDHEN and CDR2 as SYDVKM. The V and J ends lost 7 bases and 0 bases respectively, with 15 bases between them. This CDR3 has 15 amino acids. The CDR3 sequence: CASIPWGRMNTEAFF. CDR3 coding DNA: TGTGCCAGCATCCCCTGGGGCAGGATGAACACTGAAGCTTTCTTT.

The chain combines TRBV7-9 with TRBJ1-2; D is possibly TRBD1 (5 bases). Trimming took off 8 bases at V and 6 bases at J, with 16 bases between the two ends. Germline assignment: CDR1 SEHNR and CDR2 FQNEAQ (reference sequence). The CDR3 contains 13 residues. The CDR3 loop is CASGATITNGYTF. As DNA, the CDR3 is TGTGCCAGCGGGGCCACCATAACGAATGGCTACACCTTC.

This chain links TRBV7-2 with TRBJ2-7; D unresolved. The V end lost 5 bases, the J end lost 3 bases, and 11 bases lay between the germline ends. The CDR3 sequence is 13 residues long. Germline V gives CDR1 SGHTA, CDR2 FQGNSA. DNA for the CDR3: TGTGCCAGCAGCCGACTCAATATCTACGAGCAGTACTTC. It translates to CASSRLNIYEQYF. Using reference TRBV7-2 and TRBJ2-7 for the parts outside the CDR3, the full variable domain is GAGVSQSPSNKVTEKGKDVELRCDPISGHTALYWYRQSLGQGLEFLIYFQGNSAPDKSGLPSDRFSAERTGGSVSTLTIQRTQQEDSAVYLCASSRLNIYEQYFGPGTRLTVT.

The chain recombines TRBV30 with TRBJ2-1; TRBD2 matches at 14 bases. V trimming: 0 bases; J trimming: 9 bases; junction bases outside the gene matches: 4. The CDR3 contains 15 residues. Germline loops: CDR1 GTSNPN, CDR2 SVGIG (reference sequence). The CDR3 sequence: CAWSVRLAGGGEQFF. The CDR3 DNA follows: TGTGCCTGGAGTGTGCGACTAGCGGGAGGGGGTGAGCAGTTCTTC. Using reference TRBV30 and TRBJ2-1 for the parts outside the CDR3, the full variable domain is SQTIHQWPATLVQPVGSPLSLECTVEGTSNPNLYWYRQAAGRGLQLLFYSVGIGQISSEVPQNLSASRPQDRQFILSSKKLLLSDSGFYLCAWSVRLAGGGEQFFGPGTRLTVL.

J is TRBJ2-1 and V is TRBV10-3; D may be TRBD1 (5 bases). With 1 base removed from V and 8 bases from J, the gap between germline ends came to 6 bases. This CDR3 is built from 12 residues. Germline V gene data show CDR1 as ENHRY and CDR2 as SYGVKD. CDR3 protein: CAISELGDEQFF. CDR3 bases: TGTGCCATCAGTGAGTTAGGGGATGAGCAGTTCTTC.

The V gene is TRBV7-9, the J gene TRBJ1-1; D is unclear. This CDR3 is 13 amino acids long. Germline CDR1 SEHNR, CDR2 FQNEAQ (reference sequence). V was pared by 5 bases and J by 3 bases, with 10 bases between. CDR3 DNA sequence: TGTGCCAGCAGCATTGGGCGGGACACTGAAGCTTTCTTT. It yields the protein CASSIGRDTEAFF.

This clonotype has only a few counts. The gene calls are TRBV7-2 and TRBJ2-7, with TRBD1 identical over 8 bases. V gave up 6 bases and J gave up 1 base; unmatched junction bases: 5. The CDR3 has 14 amino acids. CDR1 is SGHTA and CDR2 is FQGNSA in the germline V gene. CDR3 bases: TGTGCCAGCAGTCGGACAGGGAGATCCTACGAGCAGTACTTC. The encoded protein is CASSRTGRSYEQYF.

The V call is TRBV3-1, the J call TRBJ1-1; D not resolved. The germline gives CDR1 LGHDT, CDR2 YNNKEL (reference sequence). The CDR3 loop spans 14 amino acids. Trimming shortened V by 4 bases and J by 4 bases, and 13 bases separated the two germline ends. The CDR3 region has the DNA TGTGCCAGCAGCCCAAGACCTGGGCCCACTGAAGCTTTCTTT. Protein sequence: CASSPRPGPTEAFF.

V gene TRBV29-1 combines with J gene TRBJ1-1; D ambiguous. Deletions cut 5 bases from V and 1 base from J, with 14 bases between. Looked up from germline, CDR1 is SQVTM and CDR2 is ANQGSEA. The CDR3 runs 14 residues. DNA of the CDR3: TGCAGCGTTAGATTAAGGAGGGAGAACACTGAAGCTTTCTTT. Residues: CSVRLRRENTEAFF.